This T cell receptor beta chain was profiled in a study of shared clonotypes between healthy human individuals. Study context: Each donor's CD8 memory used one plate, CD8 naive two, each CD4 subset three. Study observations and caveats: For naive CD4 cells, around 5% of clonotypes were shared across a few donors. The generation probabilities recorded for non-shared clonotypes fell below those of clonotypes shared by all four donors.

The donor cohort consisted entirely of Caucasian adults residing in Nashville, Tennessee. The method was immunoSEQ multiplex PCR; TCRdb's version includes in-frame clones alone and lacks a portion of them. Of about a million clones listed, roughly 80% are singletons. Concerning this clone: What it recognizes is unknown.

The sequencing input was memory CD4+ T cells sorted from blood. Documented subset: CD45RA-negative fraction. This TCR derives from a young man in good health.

The CDR3 DNA reads as TGTGCCAGCACCACAGGGAGTGGTAGCACAGATACGCAGTATTTT. This sequence encodes CASTTGSGSTDTQYF. The chain joins TRBV28 to TRBJ2-3; tentative D call: TRBD1 (6 bases). This CDR3 has 15 residues. V lost 7 bases, J lost 0 bases, and 14 bases lay in between. Germline CDR1 MDHEN, CDR2 SYDVKM.